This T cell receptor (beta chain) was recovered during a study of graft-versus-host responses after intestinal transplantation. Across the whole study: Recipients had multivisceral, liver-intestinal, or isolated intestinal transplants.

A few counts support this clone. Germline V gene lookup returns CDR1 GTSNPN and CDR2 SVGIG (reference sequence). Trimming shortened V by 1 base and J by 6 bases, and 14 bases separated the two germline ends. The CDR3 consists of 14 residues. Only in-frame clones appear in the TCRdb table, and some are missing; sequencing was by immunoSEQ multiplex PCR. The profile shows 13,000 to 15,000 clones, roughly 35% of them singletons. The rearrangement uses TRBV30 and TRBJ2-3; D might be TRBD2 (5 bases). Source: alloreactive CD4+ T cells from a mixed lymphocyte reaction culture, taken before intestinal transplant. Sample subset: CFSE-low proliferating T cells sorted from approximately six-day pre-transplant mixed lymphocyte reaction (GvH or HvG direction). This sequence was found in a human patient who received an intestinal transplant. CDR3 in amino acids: CAWSAPGGLDTQYF. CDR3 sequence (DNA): TGTGCCTGGAGTGCCCCCGGCGGGCTGGATACGCAGTATTTT.